This T cell receptor (beta chain) was sequenced for a study of immune characteristics of hereditary and idiopathic chronic pancreatitis. The repertoire was sequenced with immunoSEQ multiplex PCR; TCRdb's copy has only in-frame clones and lacks some. This sample yields some 5,600 clones, of which roughly 73% are seen a single time; approximately 7.4% belongs to the top ten. Chronic pancreatitis tissue was collected during total pancreatectomy with islet autotransplantation. This CDR3 region has 16 residues. Germline CDR1 and CDR2: MNHEY and SVGAGI. Trimming left V 1 base short and J 0 bases short, with 10 bases between.

Sequenced material: pancreas tissue with hereditary chronic pancreatitis. The genes are TRBV6-5 and TRBJ2-1; D may be TRBD2 (6 bases). This clonotype was sampled from a human donor with chronic pancreatitis. CDR3 sequence (DNA): TGTGCCAGCAGTTACTACGGGGGAAGCTCCTACAATGAGCAGTTCTTC. It encodes CASSYYGGSSYNEQFF.